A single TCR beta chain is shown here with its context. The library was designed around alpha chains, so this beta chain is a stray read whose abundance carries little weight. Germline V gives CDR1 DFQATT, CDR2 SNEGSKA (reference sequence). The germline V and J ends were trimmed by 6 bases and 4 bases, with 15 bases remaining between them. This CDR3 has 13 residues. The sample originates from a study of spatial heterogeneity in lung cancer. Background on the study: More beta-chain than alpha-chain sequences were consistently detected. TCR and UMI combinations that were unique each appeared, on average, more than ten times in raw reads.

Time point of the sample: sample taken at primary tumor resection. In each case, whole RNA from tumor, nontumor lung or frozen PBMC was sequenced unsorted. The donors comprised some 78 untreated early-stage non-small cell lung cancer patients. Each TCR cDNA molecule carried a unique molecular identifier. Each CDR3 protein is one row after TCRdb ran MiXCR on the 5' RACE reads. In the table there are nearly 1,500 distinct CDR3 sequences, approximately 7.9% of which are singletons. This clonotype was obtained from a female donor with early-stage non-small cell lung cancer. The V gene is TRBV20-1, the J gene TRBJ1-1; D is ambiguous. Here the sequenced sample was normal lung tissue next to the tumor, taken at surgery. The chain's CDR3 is CSARLGPTTEAFF. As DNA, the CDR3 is TGCAGTGCCAGGCTGGGTCCAACCACTGAAGCTTTCTTT.